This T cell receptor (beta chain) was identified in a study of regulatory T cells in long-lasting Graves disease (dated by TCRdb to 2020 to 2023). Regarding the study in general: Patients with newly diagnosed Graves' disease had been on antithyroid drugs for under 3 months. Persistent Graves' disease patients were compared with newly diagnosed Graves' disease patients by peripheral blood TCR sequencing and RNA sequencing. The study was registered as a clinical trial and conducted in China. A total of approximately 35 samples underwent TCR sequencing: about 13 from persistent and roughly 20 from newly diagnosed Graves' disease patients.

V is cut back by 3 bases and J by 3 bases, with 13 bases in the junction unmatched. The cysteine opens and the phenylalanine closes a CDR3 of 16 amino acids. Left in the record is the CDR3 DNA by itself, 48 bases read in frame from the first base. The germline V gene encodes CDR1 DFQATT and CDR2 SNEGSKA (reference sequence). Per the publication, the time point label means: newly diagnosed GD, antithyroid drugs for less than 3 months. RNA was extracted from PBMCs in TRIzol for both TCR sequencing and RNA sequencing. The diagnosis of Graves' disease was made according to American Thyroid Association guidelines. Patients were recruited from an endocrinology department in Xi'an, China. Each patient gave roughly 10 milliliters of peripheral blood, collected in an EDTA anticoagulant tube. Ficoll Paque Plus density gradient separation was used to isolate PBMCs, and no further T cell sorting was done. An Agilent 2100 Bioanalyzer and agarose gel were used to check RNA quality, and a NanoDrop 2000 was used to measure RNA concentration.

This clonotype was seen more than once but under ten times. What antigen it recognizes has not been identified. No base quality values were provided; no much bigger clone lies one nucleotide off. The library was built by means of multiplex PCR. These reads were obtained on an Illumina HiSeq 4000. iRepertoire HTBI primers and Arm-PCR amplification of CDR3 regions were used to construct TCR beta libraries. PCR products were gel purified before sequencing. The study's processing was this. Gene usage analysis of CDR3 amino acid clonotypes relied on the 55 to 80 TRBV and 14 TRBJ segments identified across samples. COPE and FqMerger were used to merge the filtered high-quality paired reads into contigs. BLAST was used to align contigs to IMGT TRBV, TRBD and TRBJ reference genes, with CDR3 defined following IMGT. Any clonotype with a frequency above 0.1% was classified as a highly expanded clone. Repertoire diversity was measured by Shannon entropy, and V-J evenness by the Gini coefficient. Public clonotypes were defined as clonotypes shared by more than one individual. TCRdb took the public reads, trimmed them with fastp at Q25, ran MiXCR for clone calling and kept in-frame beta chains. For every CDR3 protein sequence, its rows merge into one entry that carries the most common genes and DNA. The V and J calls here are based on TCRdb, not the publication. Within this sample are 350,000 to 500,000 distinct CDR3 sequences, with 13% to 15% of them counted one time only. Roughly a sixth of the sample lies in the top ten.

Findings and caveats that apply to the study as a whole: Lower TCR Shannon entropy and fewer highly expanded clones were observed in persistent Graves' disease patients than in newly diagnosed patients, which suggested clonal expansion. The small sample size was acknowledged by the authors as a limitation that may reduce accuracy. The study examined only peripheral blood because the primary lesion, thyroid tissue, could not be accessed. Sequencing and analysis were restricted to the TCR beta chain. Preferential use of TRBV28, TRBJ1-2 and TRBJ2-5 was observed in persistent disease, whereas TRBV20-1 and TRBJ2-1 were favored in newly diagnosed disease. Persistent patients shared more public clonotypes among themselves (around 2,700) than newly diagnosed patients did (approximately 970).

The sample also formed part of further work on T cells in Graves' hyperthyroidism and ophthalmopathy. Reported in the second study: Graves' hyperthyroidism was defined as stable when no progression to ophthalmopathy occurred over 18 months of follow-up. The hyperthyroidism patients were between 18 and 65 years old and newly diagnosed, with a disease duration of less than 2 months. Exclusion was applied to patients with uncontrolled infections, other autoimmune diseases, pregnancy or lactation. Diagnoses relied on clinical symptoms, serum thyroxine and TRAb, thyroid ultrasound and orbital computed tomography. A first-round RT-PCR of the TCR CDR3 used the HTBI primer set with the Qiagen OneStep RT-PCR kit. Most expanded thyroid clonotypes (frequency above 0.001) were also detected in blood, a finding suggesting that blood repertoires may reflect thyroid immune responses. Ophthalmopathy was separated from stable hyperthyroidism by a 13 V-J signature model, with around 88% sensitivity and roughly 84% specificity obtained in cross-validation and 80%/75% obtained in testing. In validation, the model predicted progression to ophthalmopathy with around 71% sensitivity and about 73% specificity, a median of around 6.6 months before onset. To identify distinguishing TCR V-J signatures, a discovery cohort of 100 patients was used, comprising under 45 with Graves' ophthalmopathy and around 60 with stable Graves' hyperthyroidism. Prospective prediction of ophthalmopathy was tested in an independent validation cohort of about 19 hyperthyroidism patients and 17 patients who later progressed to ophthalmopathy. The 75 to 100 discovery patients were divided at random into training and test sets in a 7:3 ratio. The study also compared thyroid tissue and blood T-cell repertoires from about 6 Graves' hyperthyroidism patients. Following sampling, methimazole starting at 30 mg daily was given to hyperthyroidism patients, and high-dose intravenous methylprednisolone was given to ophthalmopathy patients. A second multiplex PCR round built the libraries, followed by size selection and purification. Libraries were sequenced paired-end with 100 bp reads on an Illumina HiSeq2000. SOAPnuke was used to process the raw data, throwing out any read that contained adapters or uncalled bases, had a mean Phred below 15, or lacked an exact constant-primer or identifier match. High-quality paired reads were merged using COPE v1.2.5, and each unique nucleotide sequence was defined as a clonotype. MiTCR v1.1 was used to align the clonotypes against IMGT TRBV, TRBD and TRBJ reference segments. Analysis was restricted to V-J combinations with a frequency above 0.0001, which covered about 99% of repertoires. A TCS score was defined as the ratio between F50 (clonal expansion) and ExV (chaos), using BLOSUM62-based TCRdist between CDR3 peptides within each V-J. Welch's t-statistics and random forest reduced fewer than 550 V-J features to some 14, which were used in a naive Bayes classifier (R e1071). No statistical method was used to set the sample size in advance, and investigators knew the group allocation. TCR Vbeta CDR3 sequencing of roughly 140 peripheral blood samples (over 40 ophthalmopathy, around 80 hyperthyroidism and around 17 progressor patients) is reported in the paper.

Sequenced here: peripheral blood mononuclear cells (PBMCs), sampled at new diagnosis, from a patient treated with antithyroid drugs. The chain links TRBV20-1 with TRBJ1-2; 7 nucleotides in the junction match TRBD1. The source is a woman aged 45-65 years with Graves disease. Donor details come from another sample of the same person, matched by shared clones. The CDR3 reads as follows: CSARTPIRQGHYGYTF. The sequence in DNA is TGCAGTGCTAGGACTCCAATAAGACAGGGCCACTATGGCTACACCTTC.